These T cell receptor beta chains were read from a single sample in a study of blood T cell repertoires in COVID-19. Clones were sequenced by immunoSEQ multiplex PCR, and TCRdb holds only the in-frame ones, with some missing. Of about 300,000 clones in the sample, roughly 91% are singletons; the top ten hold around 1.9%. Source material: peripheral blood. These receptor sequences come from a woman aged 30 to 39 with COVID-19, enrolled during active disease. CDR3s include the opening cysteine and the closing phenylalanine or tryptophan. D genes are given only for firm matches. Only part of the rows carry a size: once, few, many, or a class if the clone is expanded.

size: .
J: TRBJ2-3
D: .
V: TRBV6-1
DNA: TGTGCCAGCAGTGATATCGTGGTCAGAGGGCCAGATACGCAGTATTTT
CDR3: CASSDIVVRGPDTQYF

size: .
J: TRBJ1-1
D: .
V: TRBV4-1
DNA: TGCGCCAGCAAAGGACATGGGAACACTGAAGCTTTCTTT
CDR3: CASKGHGNTEAFF

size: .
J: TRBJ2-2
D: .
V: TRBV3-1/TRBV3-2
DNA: TGTGCCAGCAGCCTAAGGGGCGACACCGGGGAGCTGTTTTTT
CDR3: CASSLRGDTGELFF

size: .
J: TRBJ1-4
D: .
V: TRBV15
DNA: TGTGCCACCAGCAGAGATCCCGGGGGTTCTAATGAAAAACTGTTTTTT
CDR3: CATSRDPGGSNEKLFF

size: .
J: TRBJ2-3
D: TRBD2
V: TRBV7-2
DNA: TGTGCCAGCAGCCTCCTAGCGGGGGGGGTTACGCAGTATTTT
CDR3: CASSLLAGGVTQYF

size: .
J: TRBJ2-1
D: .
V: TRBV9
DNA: TGTGCCAGCAGCACCGGGGGTAATGAGCAGTTCTTC
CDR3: CASSTGGNEQFF

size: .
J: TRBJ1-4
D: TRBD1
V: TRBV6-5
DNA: TGTGCCAGCAGTTTCACAGGGGGCACAGGGGAAAAACTGTTTTTT
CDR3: CASSFTGGTGEKLFF

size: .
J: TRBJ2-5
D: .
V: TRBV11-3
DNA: TGTGCCAGCAGCTCCCCCTCGGGGGGCCTTGAGGAGACCCAGTACTTC
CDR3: CASSSPSGGLEETQYF

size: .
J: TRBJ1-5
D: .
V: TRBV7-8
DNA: TGTGCCAGCAGCTTATCGGCGGGAAATCAGCCCCAGCATTTT
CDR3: CASSLSAGNQPQHF

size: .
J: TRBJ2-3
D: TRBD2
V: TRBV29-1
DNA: TGCAGCGTGACAGGACTAGCGGGGGGGCTGGATACGCAGTATTTT
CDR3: CSVTGLAGGLDTQYF

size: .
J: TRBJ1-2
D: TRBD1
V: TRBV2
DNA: TGTGCCAGCAGTTCCGGGACAGGGGACGGCTACACCTTC
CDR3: CASSSGTGDGYTF

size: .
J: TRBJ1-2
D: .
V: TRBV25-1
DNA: TGTGCCAGCAGTTCCGGGTACGGTGGCTACACCTTC
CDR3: CASSSGYGGYTF

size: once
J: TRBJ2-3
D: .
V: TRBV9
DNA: TGTGCCAGCAGCGTCGGTGCAGGGCTGAGCACAGATACGCAGTATTTT
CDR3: CASSVGAGLSTDTQYF

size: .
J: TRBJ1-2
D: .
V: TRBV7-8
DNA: TGTGCCAGCAGCTTAGAGGCTGGAGGTGGCTACACCTTC
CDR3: CASSLEAGGGYTF

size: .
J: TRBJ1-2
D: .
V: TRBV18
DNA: TGTGCCAGCTCACGCGACAGCCTAGCTAACTATGGCTACACCTTC
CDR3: CASSRDSLANYGYTF

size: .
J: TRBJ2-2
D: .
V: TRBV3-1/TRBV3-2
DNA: TGTGCCAGCAGCCAAGTTGGGCCCGGGGAGCTGTTTTTT
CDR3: CASSQVGPGELFF

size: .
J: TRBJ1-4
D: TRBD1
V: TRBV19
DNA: TGTGCCAGTAGTAGTCGGACGGGGACAGTTGCAACTAATGAAAAACTGTTTTTT
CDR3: CASSSRTGTVATNEKLFF

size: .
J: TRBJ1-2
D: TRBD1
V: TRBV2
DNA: TGTGCCACCATGGGTACAGGGGCGACTTATGATAACTATGGCTACACCTTC
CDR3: CATMGTGATYDNYGYTF

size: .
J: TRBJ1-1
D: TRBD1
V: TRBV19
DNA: TGTGCCAGTAGGACAGGGGCCCGGGAAGCTTTCTTT
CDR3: CASRTGAREAFF

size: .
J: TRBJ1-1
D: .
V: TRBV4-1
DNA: TGCGCCAGCAGCCAAGCTGGGCAAAAAGCTTTCTTT
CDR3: CASSQAGQKAFF

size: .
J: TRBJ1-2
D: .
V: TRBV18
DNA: TGTGCCAGCTCACCACCGGTGGGACTAGGCTATGGCTACACCTTC
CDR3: CASSPPVGLGYGYTF

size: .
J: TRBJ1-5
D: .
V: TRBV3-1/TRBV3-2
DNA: TGTGCCAGCAGCCAAGATGTAGGGGGACAGCCCCAGCATTTT
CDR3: CASSQDVGGQPQHF

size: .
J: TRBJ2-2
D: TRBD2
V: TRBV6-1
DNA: TGTGCCAGCAGTGATGGGGGGGCGAACACCGGGGAGCTGTTTTTT
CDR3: CASSDGGANTGELFF

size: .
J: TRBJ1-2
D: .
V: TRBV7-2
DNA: TGTGCCAGCAGCTCAGAGCCCGGGTATGGCTACACCTTC
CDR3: CASSSEPGYGYTF

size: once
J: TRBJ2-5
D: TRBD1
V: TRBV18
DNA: TGTGCCAGCTCACCGGCGACAGGGGTAGGAGAGACCCAGTACTTC
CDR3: CASSPATGVGETQYF

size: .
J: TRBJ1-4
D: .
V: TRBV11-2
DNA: TGTGCCAGCAGACCATGGGGCGCTAATGAAAAACTGTTTTTT
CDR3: CASRPWGANEKLFF

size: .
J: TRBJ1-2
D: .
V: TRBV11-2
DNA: TGTGCCAGCAGCTTATGGGGGGGGCGTTTGGATGGCTACACCTTC
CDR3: CASSLWGGRLDGYTF

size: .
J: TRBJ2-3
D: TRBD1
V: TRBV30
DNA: TGTGCCTGGAGTACCGGGACAGGGGGGAGAGATACGCAGTATTTT
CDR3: CAWSTGTGGRDTQYF

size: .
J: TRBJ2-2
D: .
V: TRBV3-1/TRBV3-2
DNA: TGTGCCAGCAGCCCGACGGGGTACACCGGGGAGCTGTTTTTT
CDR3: CASSPTGYTGELFF

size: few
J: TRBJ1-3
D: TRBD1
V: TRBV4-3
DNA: TGCGCCAGCAGCCAAGTGACAGGGGTTAGCAGTAACACCATATATTTT
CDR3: CASSQVTGVSSNTIYF

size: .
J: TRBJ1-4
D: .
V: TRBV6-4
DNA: TGTGCCAGCAGTGAAGGGGAGGGGGAAAAACTGTTTTTT
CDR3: CASSEGEGEKLFF

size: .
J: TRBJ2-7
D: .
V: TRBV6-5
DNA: TGTGCCAGCAATAGGAGGACAGTCTACGAGCAGTACTTC
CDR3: CASNRRTVYEQYF

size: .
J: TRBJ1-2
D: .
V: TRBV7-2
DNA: TGTGCCAGCAGCTTAGGACAGAACGACTATGGCTACACCTTC
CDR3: CASSLGQNDYGYTF

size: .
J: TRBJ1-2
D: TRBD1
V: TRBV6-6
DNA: TGTGCCAGCAGTCCACAGGGGGCGAGGGGCTACACCTTC
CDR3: CASSPQGARGYTF

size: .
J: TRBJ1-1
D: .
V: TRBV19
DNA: TGTGCCAGTAGTACAGGGCTTATCACTGAAGCTTTCTTT
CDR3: CASSTGLITEAFF

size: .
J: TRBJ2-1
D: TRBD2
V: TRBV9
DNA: TGTGCCAGCAGCGTAGGCGGGGGGGCTTCCTACAATGAGCAGTTCTTC
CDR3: CASSVGGGASYNEQFF

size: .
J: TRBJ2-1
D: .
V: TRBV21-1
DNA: TGTGCCAGCACCAACGGGGGGGCGGGGGGTGTTCAACTACTAGCGGGGTTCTACAATGAGCAGTTCTTC
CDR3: CASTNGGAGGVQLLAGFYNEQFF

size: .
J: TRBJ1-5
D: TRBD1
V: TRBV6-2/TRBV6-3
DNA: TGTGCCAGCAGTTACCTCCGGGACAGACATATTAGCAATCAGCCCCAGCATTTT
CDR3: CASSYLRDRHISNQPQHF

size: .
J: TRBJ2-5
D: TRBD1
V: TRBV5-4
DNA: TGTGCCAGCAGCTTGGATAGGGGGCGGGAGACCCAGTACTTC
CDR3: CASSLDRGRETQYF

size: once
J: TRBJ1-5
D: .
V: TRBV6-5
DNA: TGTGCCAGCAGGAGGGCGACAAGAAATCAGCCCCAGCATTTT
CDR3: CASRRATRNQPQHF

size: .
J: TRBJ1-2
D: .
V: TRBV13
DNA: TGTGCCAGCAGCTTAACAGGGACTAACTATGGCTACACCTTC
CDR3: CASSLTGTNYGYTF

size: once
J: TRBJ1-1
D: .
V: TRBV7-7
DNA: TGTGCCAGCAGCCAGACTGGGAGCACTGAAGCTTTCTTT
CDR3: CASSQTGSTEAFF

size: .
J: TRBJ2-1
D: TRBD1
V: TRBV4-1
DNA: TGCGCCAGCAGCTTGGGACAGGCCCTCTACAATGAGCAGTTCTTC
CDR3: CASSLGQALYNEQFF

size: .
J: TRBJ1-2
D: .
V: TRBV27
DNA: TGTGCCAGCAGTTCTCCCCCAACAGGGTTCAATGGCTACACCTTC
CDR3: CASSSPPTGFNGYTF

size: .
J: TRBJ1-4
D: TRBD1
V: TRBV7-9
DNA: TGTGCCAGCAGCCCGGACAGGGCCGATGAAAAACTGTTTTTT
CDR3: CASSPDRADEKLFF

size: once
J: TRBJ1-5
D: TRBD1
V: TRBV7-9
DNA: TGTGCCAGCAGCCCGACAGGGGGCATGAATCAGCCCCAGCATTTT
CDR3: CASSPTGGMNQPQHF

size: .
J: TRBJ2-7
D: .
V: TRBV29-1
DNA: TGCAGCGCCGCAGGGCCCGGTCTCTACGAGCAGTACTTC
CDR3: CSAAGPGLYEQYF

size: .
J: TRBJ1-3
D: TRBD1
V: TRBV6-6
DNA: TGTGCCAGCAGTGTGGACAGGTTGCCCTCTGGAAACACCATATATTTT
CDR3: CASSVDRLPSGNTIYF

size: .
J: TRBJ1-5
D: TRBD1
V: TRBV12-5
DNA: TGTGCTAGTGTACCTTCAGGGGGTGGTCAGCCCCAGCATTTT
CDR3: CASVPSGGGQPQHF

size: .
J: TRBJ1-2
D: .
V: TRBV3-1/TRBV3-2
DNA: TGTGCCAGCAGCCCCCTGGGGACTCACTGGGACTACACCTTC
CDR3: CASSPLGTHWDYTF

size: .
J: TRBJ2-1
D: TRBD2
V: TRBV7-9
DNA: TGTGCCAGCAGCTTACATAGCGGGGGGCCCGACAATGAGCAGTTCTTC
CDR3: CASSLHSGGPDNEQFF

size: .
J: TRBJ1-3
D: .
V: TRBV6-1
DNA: TGTGCCAGCAGTGAACAGGGTGGGGGAAACACCATATATTTT
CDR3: CASSEQGGGNTIYF

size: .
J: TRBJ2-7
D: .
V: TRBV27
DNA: TGTGCCAGCAGTCCCCGCGGGGGCAGGGACGAGCAGTACTTC
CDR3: CASSPRGGRDEQYF

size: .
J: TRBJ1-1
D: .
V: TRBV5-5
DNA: TGTGCCAGCAGCTTGGCAGGGGTAACTGAAGCTTTCTTT
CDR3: CASSLAGVTEAFF

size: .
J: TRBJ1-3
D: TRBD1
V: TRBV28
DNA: TGTGCCAGCAGTTCCAATCAGGGGGCAAACACCATATATTTT
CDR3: CASSSNQGANTIYF

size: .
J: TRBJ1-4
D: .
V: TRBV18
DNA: TGTGCCAGCTCGTTGGGGCTCGCTAATGAAAAACTGTTTTTT
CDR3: CASSLGLANEKLFF

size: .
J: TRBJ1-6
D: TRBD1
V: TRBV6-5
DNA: TGTGCCAGCACCAGGGGGACTCCTAATTCACCCCTCCACTTT
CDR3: CASTRGTPNSPLHF

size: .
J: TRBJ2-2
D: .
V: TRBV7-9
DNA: TGTGCCAGCAGCTTCGACAGCGGGGAGCTGTTTTTT
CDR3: CASSFDSGELFF